This T cell receptor beta chain was recorded in a study of response to subunit inactivated influenza vaccine (dated by TCRdb to 2017 to 2018). Regarding the research as a whole: To follow how T cells responded to a trivalent subunit inactivated influenza vaccine, the researchers relied on deep quantitative profiling of the T cell receptor repertoire. Here is what the overall study found, with its caveats: The authors suggested that each seasonal influenza vaccination may recruit only a limited number of new T cells.

Based on the germline V gene, the CDR1 and CDR2 sequences are SGHNT and YENEEA. V and J lose 1 base and 3 bases, and a span of 11 bases separates them. Spanning cysteine to phenylalanine, the CDR3 consists of 15 amino acids. Left in the record is the CDR3 DNA by itself, 45 bases read in frame from the first base. A few counts support this clonotype. The antigen it binds to is not known. No much larger clone exists at a distance of one base, and base qualities are not known. Library method: RT-PCR. Sequencing instrument: Illumina HiSeq 2500. TCRdb ran its own pipeline on the public reads, namely fastp trimming at Q25 and MiXCR clone calling, and kept in-frame beta chains. Each entry merges the rows of one CDR3 protein and shows their most common DNA and genes. Recorded for this sample are a few hundred thousand distinct CDR3 sequences; about 11% of them occurred a single time. Approximately 11% of the sample lies in the top ten.

This sample was also put to use in a study of T cells expressing NK-cell markers. As that second paper reports: TCR beta cDNA libraries were made by 5'RACE template switching that added a universal primer site and unique molecular identifiers. Three sorted T-cell subsets (CD3+CD56+NKG2C+, CD3+CD56+NKG2C- and CD3+CD56-NKG2C+) from several donors had their TCR beta-chain repertoires profiled. Most of the eight sequenced donors were HCMV-seropositive and one was HCMV-seronegative. To restrict sorting to alphabetaTCR-expressing T cells, an anti-gammadeltaTCR antibody was added in several experiments. In over five donors, the dominant CD3+CD56+NKG2C+ clonotypes were found to rank among the top 10 CD8+ clonotypes and to make up 1.0-7.0% of CD8+ T cells. Those dominant clonotypes were again the most abundant among CD3+CD56-NKG2C+ cells in a few donors, at about 25-65%. Whether the expanded NKG2C-expressing T cell clones were specific for HCMV antigens was left unclear. The eight sequenced donors were randomly selected healthy volunteers, three men and five women. HCMV serostatus was determined by detecting HCMV-specific IgG in serum with a commercial ELISA kit. Peripheral blood mononuclear cells were isolated from blood by Ficoll density gradient centrifugation. For about 6 donors, bulk peripheral blood T-cell repertoires were additionally sequenced from unsorted PBMC. Synthesis of cDNA was primed from the TCR beta constant segment and was followed by two consecutive PCR amplification steps. Sequencing of the libraries produced 2 x 150 bp reads on Illumina HiSeq 2000/2500, MiSeq or NextSeq. MIGEC handled demultiplexing of the reads and grouping by UMI, while MiTCR was used to assemble and quantify clonotypes. Only TCR cDNA sequences supported by at least two reads were kept to exclude erroneous sequences. The tcR package was used for downstream repertoire analysis, and clonotypes were matched across fractions by CDR3 nucleotide sequence plus V segment. VDJmatch was used to annotate antigen specificity against VDJdb, with one amino acid substitution in CDR3 allowed.

The V and J genes are TRBV11-3 and TRBJ2-3; the D region possibly corresponds to TRBD1 (6 bases align). The sequenced sample was PBMCs from blood, obtained on the day of vaccination. The TCR was taken from a man aged 50 to 59 who received an inactivated influenza vaccine. Donor details come from another sample of the same person, matched by shared clones. The bases are TGTGCCAGCAGCTTAGCACAGGGTGGTACAGATACGCAGTATTTT. It specifies CASSLAQGGTDTQYF.